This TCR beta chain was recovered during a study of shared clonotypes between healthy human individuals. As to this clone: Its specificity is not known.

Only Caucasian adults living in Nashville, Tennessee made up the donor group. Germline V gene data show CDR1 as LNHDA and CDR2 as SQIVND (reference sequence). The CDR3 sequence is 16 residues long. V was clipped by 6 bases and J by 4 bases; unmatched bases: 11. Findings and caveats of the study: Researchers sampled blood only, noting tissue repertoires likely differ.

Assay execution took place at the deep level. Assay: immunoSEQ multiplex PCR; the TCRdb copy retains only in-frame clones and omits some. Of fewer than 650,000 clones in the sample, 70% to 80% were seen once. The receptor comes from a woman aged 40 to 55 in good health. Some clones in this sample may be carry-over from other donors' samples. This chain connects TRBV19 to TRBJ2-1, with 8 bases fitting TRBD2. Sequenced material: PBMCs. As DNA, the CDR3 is TGTGCCAGTAGGTTGAAAGCGGGAGTTGGTTACAATGAGCAGTTCTTC. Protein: CASRLKAGVGYNEQFF.